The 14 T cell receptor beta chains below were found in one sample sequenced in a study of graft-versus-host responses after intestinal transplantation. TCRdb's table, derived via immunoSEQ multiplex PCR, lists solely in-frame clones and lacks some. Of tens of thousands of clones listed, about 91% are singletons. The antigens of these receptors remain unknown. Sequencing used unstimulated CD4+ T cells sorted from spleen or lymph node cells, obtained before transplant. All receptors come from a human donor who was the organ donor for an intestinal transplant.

For the CDR3, the DNA is TGTGCCAGTAGTTCTGGCAGGCTATCCTCTGGGGCCAACGTCCTGACTTTC. Translation: CASSSGRLSSGANVLTF. This rearrangement joins TRBV19 to TRBJ2-6; D remains ambiguous. Trimming shortened V by 5 bases and J by 0 bases, and 14 bases separated the two germline ends. Germline loops: CDR1 LNHDA, CDR2 SQIVND (reference sequence). This CDR3 has 17 residues.

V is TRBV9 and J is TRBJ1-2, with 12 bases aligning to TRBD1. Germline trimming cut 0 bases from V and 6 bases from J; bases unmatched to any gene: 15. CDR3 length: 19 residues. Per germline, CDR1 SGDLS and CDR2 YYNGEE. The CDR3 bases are TGTGCCAGCAGCGTAGTGAGGGACAGGGGGCGCGGGGAGCGTGATGGCTACACCTTC. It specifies CASSVVRDRGRGERDGYTF.

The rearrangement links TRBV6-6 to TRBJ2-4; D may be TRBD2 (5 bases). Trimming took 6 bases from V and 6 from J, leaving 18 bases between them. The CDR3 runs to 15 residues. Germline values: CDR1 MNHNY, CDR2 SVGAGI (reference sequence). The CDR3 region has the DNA TGTGCCAGCAGCCAAAGTGCGGGCAGGCTAAACATTCAGTACTTC. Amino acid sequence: CASSQSAGRLNIQYF.

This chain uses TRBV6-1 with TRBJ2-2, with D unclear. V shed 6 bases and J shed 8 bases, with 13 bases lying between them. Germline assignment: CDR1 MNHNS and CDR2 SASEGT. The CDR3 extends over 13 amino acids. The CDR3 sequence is CASSSSRVGELFF. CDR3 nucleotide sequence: TGTGCCAGCAGCTCCTCCCGGGTTGGGGAGCTGTTTTTT.

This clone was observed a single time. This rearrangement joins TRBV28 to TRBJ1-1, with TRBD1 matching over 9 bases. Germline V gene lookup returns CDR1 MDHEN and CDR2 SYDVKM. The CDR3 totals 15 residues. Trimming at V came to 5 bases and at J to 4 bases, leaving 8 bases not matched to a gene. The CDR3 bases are TGTGCCAGCAGTCCAAACAGGGGGCAAGGCACTGAAGCTTTCTTT. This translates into CASSPNRGQGTEAFF.

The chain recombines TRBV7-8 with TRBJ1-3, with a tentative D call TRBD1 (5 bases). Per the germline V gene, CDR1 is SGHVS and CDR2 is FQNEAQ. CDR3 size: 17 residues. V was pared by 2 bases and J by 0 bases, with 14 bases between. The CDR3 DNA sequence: TGTGCCAGCAGCTTATTTCGGCAGGGATTCTCTGGAAACACCATATATTTT. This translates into CASSLFRQGFSGNTIYF.

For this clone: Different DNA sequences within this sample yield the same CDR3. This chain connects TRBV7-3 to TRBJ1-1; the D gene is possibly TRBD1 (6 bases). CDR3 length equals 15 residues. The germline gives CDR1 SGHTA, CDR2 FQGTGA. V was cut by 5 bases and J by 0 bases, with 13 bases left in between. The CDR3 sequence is CASSLRGGMNTEAFF. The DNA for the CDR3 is TGTGCCAGCAGCCTAAGAGGGGGAATGAACACTGAAGCTTTCTTT.

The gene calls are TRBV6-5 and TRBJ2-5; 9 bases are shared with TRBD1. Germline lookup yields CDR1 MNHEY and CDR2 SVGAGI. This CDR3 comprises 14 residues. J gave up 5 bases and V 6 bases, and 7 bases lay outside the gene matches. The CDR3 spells CASSLDRGRETQYF. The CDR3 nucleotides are TGTGCCAGCAGCCTGGACAGGGGACGGGAGACCCAGTACTTC.

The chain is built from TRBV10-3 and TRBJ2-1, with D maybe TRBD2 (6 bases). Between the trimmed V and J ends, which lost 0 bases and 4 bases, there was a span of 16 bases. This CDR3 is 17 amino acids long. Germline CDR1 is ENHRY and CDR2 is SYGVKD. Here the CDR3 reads CAISESWGVSQYNEQFF. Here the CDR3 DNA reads TGTGCCATCAGTGAGTCATGGGGGGTCTCTCAATACAATGAGCAGTTCTTC.

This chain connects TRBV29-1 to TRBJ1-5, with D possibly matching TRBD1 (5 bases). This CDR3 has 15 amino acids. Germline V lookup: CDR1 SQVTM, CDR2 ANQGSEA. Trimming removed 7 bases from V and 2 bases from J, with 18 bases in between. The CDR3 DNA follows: TGCAGCGCGAGTAATTCAGGGCTGGGCAATCAGCCCCAGCATTTT. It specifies CSASNSGLGNQPQHF. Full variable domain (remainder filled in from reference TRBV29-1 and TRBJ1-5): SAVISQKPSRDICQRGTSLTIQCQVDSQVTMMFWYRQQPGQSLTLIATANQGSEATYESGFVIDKFPISRPNLTFSTLTVSNMSPEDSSIYLCSASNSGLGNQPQHFGDGTRLSIL.

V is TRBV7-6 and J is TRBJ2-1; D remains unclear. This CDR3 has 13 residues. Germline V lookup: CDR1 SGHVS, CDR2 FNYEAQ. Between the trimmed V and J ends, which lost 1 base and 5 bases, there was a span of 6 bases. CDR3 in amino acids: CASSLDKNNEQFF. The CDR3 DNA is TGTGCCAGCAGCTTAGACAAGAACAATGAGCAGTTCTTC.

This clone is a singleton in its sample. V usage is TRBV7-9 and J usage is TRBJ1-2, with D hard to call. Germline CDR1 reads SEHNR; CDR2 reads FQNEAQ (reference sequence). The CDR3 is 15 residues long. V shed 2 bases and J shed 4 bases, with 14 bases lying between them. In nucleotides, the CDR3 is TGTGCCAGCAGCTTAACGGCAGGTGGGAGCTATGGCTACACCTTC. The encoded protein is CASSLTAGGSYGYTF. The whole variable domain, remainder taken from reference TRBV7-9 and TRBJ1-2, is DTGVSQNPRHKITKRGQNVTFRCDPISEHNRLYWYRQTLGQGPEFLTYFQNEAQLEKSRLLSDRFSAERPKGSFSTLEIQRTEQGDSAMYLCASSLTAGGSYGYTFGSGTRLTVV.

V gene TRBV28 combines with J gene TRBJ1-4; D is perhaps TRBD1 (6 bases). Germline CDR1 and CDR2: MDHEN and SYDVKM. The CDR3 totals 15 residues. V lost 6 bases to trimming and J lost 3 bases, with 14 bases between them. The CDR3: CASSYRGAANEKLFF. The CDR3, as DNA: TGTGCCAGCAGCTACCGGGGGGCAGCTAATGAAAAACTGTTTTTT.

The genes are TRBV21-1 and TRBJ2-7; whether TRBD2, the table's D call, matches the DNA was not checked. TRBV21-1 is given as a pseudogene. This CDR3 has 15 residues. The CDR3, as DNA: TGTGCCAGCAGGAAAGACTGGATAGCGGGAGGGGAGCAGTACTTC. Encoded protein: CASRKDWIAGGEQYF.